The clone carrying this TCR beta chain was recorded many times. Its antigen is not identified. The data belong to a study of T-cell reconstitution after alpha-beta-depleted transplantation in children. The CDR3 sequence is 16 residues long. V dropped 7 bases and J dropped 0; count of bases not matched to a gene: 12. The V gene's germline CDR1 is DFQATT and CDR2 SNEGSKA (reference sequence). General study points: Hyperexpanded clones declined; after one year, newly produced T cells mostly supplied diversity. Several hundred expanded graft clones reportedly gave rise to the alpha-beta T cells present about two months after transplant. Some patients owed their high day-60 TCRbeta diversity to surviving recipient T cells and thymic progenitors.

Preparation of the TCRbeta library was carried out with unique molecular identifiers. TCRdb passed the PCR reads through MiXCR, listing each CDR3 protein once. The table lists approximately 8,000 distinct CDR3 sequences, 9.5% to 15% of them singletons. V is TRBV20-1 and J is TRBJ2-1; 7 bases match TRBD2. The material was PBMCs, mostly from graft donor cells, obtained 60 days after TCRalphabeta/CD19-depleted stem cell transplant. This receptor was taken from a patient between 2 and 10 years old who had a stem cell transplant for inherited bone marrow failure, so the T cells may come from the graft donor. This CDR3 reads CSGYEAGLSSYNEQFF. CDR3 bases: TGCAGTGGATATGAAGCGGGGCTGAGCTCCTACAATGAGCAGTTCTTC.